These T cell receptor beta chains were read from a single sample in a study of molecular identifiers for immune sequencing clone quantification. TCRdb passed the PCR reads through MiXCR, listing each CDR3 protein once. Of about 500,000 distinct CDR3 sequences listed, 20% to 25% are singletons. The sequencing input was naive CD8+ T cells from blood, with Jurkat cell RNA spiked in. Receptors were obtained from a human donor in good health. Some libraries in this study had Jurkat cell RNA spiked in. CDR3s include the opening cysteine and the closing phenylalanine or tryptophan. The D gene is left open where the match is weak. Some rows have no size entry. The others give once, few or many, or a class for an expanded clone.

NA,TRBJ2-7,NA,TRBV20-1,TGCAGTGGCAAGTGGACTGGCGGCTACGAGCAGTACTTC,CSGKWTGGYEQYF
NA,TRBJ2-5,TRBD2,TRBV5-6,TGTGCCAGCAGCTTGATGACTAGCCGGTTGATCCAGTACTTC,CASSLMTSRLIQYF
few,TRBJ1-2,TRBD1,TRBV6-2/TRBV6-3,TGTGCCAGCAGTTACCCGGGACAGGGGGACTATGGCTACACCTTC,CASSYPGQGDYGYTF
many,TRBJ2-3,TRBD2,TRBV5-1,TGCGCCAGCAGCTTGTTGACTAGCGGGGGAGATACGCAGTATTTT,CASSLLTSGGDTQYF
NA,TRBJ1-1,NA,TRBV13,TGTGCCAGCGGCCATCAGAGATACACTGAAGCTTTCTTT,CASGHQRYTEAFF
few,TRBJ2-7,NA,TRBV5-1,TGCGCCAGCAGCCCGGTGAGCCCTTCCTACGAGCAGTACTTC,CASSPVSPSYEQYF
many,TRBJ1-5,NA,TRBV6-2/TRBV6-3,TGTGCCAGCAGTGCAACAGGGTGGAATCAGCCCCAGCATTTT,CASSATGWNQPQHF
many,TRBJ1-5,NA,TRBV15,TGTGCCACCAGCCCCAACGGGGGTAGCAATCAGCCCCAGCATTTT,CATSPNGGSNQPQHF
many,TRBJ2-1,TRBD2,TRBV11-2,TGTGCCAGTACGGGACTAGGCAATGAGCAGTTCTTC,CASTGLGNEQFF
few,TRBJ2-5,NA,TRBV6-2/TRBV6-3,TGTGCCAGCAGTTACACGGACTACTCGGAAGAGACCCAGTACTTC,CASSYTDYSEETQYF
NA,TRBJ1-6,NA,TRBV11-2,TGTGCCAGCAGCTTAAGGGATTCACCCCTCCACTTT,CASSLRDSPLHF
few,TRBJ2-1,NA,TRBV24-1,TGTGCCACCAGTGATTTTCCGGGGCTGAGCTCCTACAATGAGCAGTTCTTC,CATSDFPGLSSYNEQFF
many,TRBJ1-5,NA,TRBV6-4,TGTGCCAGCAGTGACCTTCGGGACATCCACAATCAGCCCCAGCATTTT,CASSDLRDIHNQPQHF
many,TRBJ1-2,TRBD1,TRBV29-1,TGCAGCGTTGTGTTGGACAGGGTACCCGGCTACACCTTC,CSVVLDRVPGYTF
NA,TRBJ1-2,NA,TRBV2,TGTGCCAGCAGTGGAACAGGGAACTATGGCTACACCTTC,CASSGTGNYGYTF
many,TRBJ1-1,NA,TRBV14,TGTGCCAGCAGCCTTGGACGGGCAGCTTTCTTT,CASSLGRAAFF
many,TRBJ1-1,NA,TRBV7-9,TGTGCCAGCACCGGCCCCAGGTCGAACGGGGAAGCTTTCTTT,CASTGPRSNGEAFF
NA,TRBJ2-1,NA,TRBV6-2/TRBV6-3,TGTGCCAGCAGTTATTTCGCTAGTAGTGAGCAGTTCTTC,CASSYFASSEQFF
many,TRBJ2-3,NA,TRBV6-5,TGTGCCAGCAGTTACTCAGGCGGGGCGGGCACAGATACGCAGTATTTT,CASSYSGGAGTDTQYF
NA,TRBJ2-7,NA,TRBV19,TGTGCCAGTAGTATAGTTCCCAACTCCTACGAGCAGTACTTC,CASSIVPNSYEQYF
NA,TRBJ1-1,NA,TRBV12-5,TGTGCTAGTGGTTTGGACACGAACACTGGAGCTTTCTTT,CASGLDTNTGAFF
NA,TRBJ2-7,NA,TRBV4-3,TGCGCCAGCAGCCAATCAGGGATCTCCTACGAGCAGTACTTC,CASSQSGISYEQYF
many,TRBJ1-1,NA,TRBV5-6,TGTGCCAGCAGCTTATCGTCCACTGAAGCTTTCTTT,CASSLSSTEAFF
few,TRBJ2-7,NA,TRBV7-6,TGTGCCAGCAGCCTTGGGTTCGGAGTCTCCTACGAGCAGTACTTC,CASSLGFGVSYEQYF
once,TRBJ2-7,NA,TRBV20-1,TGCAGTGCTAGAGGTGGACTAACCAACCGCGAGCAGTACTTC,CSARGGLTNREQYF
once,TRBJ2-7,NA,TRBV19,TGTGCCAGTAGTATGGGGCTCTCCTACGAGCAGTACTTC,CASSMGLSYEQYF
many,TRBJ2-5,NA,TRBV29-1,TGCAGCGTCTACACCTGGACAAGCCAAGAGACCCAGTACTTC,CSVYTWTSQETQYF
few,TRBJ1-2,TRBD1,TRBV5-4,TGTGCCAGCAGCTTAAACAGGGGGGAGTTTGGCTACACCTTC,CASSLNRGEFGYTF
many,TRBJ1-1,NA,TRBV6-5,TGTGCCAGCAGTTACTCTATCAGTCGGGGAGAAGCTTTCTTT,CASSYSISRGEAFF
many,TRBJ1-5,NA,TRBV6-5,TGTGCCAGCAGTACAGAAGAAAATCAGCCCCAGCATTTT,CASSTEENQPQHF
once,TRBJ2-3,NA,TRBV12-3/TRBV12-4,TGTGCCAGCAGTTTTGCTTGCACAGATACGCAGTATTTT,CASSFACTDTQYF
NA,TRBJ2-5,TRBD2,TRBV6-1,TGTGCCAGCAGTGAATACGGCGGGAGGCTCCAGACCCAGTACTTC,CASSEYGGRLQTQYF
many,TRBJ2-3,NA,TRBV4-2,TGTGCCAGCAGCCAAGATCTAGGACCGGATACGCAGTATTTT,CASSQDLGPDTQYF
few,TRBJ2-5,TRBD2,TRBV12-3/TRBV12-4,TGTGCCAGCAGCCCTGGGGCTAGCGGGAGGTACCAAGAGACCCAGTACTTC,CASSPGASGRYQETQYF
NA,TRBJ1-3,NA,TRBV20-1,TGCAGCGAACTAGAGTATCGAATTAGGTCTGGAAACACCATATATTTT,CSELEYRIRSGNTIYF
NA,TRBJ2-7,NA,TRBV1,TGCGCCAGCAGCCAAGAGGTAATGACCAGCGCCTACGAGCAGTACTTC,CASSQEVMTSAYEQYF
few,TRBJ1-2,NA,TRBV4-3,TGCGCCAGCAGCCAAGAAGGATCAGGAGTTTATGGCTACACCTTC,CASSQEGSGVYGYTF
many,TRBJ2-7,NA,TRBV19,TGTGCCAGTAGTATTTCGTCAGGGGCCTACGAGCAGTACTTC,CASSISSGAYEQYF
few,TRBJ2-1,NA,TRBV6-5,TGTGCCAGCAGTACCGGGACTGACAATGAGCAGTTCTTC,CASSTGTDNEQFF
few,TRBJ2-5,TRBD2,TRBV20-1,TGCAGTGCTAGAAGGACTAGCTCCGACCGAGAGACCCAGTACTTC,CSARRTSSDRETQYF
NA,TRBJ1-1,NA,TRBV12-5,TGTGCTAGTGGCCTAGAACAGGGTGGTGAAGCTTTCTTT,CASGLEQGGEAFF
many,TRBJ2-5,NA,TRBV20-1,TGCAGTGCTAGAGATCTTAGCGGCCAAGAGACCCAGTACTTC,CSARDLSGQETQYF
many,TRBJ2-7,NA,TRBV28,TGTGCCAGCAGTTTCGGGCAGGGCTACGAGCAGTACTTC,CASSFGQGYEQYF
many,TRBJ2-3,NA,TRBV6-2/TRBV6-3,TGTGCCAGCAGTTACGTCTCCAGGGTTCCAGATACGCAGTATTTT,CASSYVSRVPDTQYF
many,TRBJ2-7,TRBD2,TRBV20-1,TGCAGTGCTACCCTCGAGGACGGGGGGGCCTACGAGCAGTACTTC,CSATLEDGGAYEQYF
many,TRBJ2-7,NA,TRBV4-3,TGCGCCAGCAGCCAAAGGGAGAGGGGGTACGAGCAGTACTTC,CASSQRERGYEQYF
few,TRBJ2-5,TRBD1,TRBV20-1,TGCAGTGCTAGAGATCCAGGGGGAGCAGAGACCCAGTACTTC,CSARDPGGAETQYF
NA,TRBJ1-2,TRBD1,TRBV20-1,TGCAGTGCTAGAGATAATGGGGAGGGACAGAAGAAACCAACTAACTATGGCTACACCTTC,CSARDNGEGQKKPTNYGYTF
NA,TRBJ2-7,TRBD1,TRBV7-9,TGTGCCAGCAGCTGGGGACAGAGACCCTACGAGCAGTACTTC,CASSWGQRPYEQYF
NA,TRBJ2-7,TRBD1,TRBV14,TGTGCCAGCAGCCAGACAACAGGGGGATCCTACGAGCAGTACTTC,CASSQTTGGSYEQYF
few,TRBJ2-5,NA,TRBV27,TGTGCCAGCAGTTTGGGAGGCAGGGGCCAAGAGACCCAGTACTTC,CASSLGGRGQETQYF
NA,TRBJ2-3,NA,TRBV5-6,TGTGCCAGCCGCACGTCGACCCAGAGCACAGATACGCAGTATTTT,CASRTSTQSTDTQYF
many,TRBJ1-5,NA,TRBV6-4,TGTGCCAGCAGTAATCGGGGGCCCCTAGGTAGCAATCAGCCCCAGCATTTT,CASSNRGPLGSNQPQHF
many,TRBJ2-5,NA,TRBV12-5,TGTGCTAGTGGACCAGGGGCCCCCGAGACCCAGTACTTC,CASGPGAPETQYF
many,TRBJ1-1,TRBD1,TRBV9,TGTGCCAGCAGCGTAGCCACAGGGGGCTCTGAAGCTTTCTTT,CASSVATGGSEAFF